The 17 T cell receptor beta chains below all came from one sample that was sequenced in a study of blood T cell repertoires in COVID-19. Generated by immunoSEQ multiplex PCR, the TCRdb table keeps only in-frame clones and is missing some. The sample records over 150,000 clones, less than 80% being singletons. The source material was peripheral blood. The receptors were sampled from a woman aged 50 to 60 with acute or convalescent COVID-19.

The chain employs TRBV7-2 and TRBJ2-1, with 7 bases lining up with TRBD1. The CDR3 runs 15 residues. Germline assignment: CDR1 SGHTA and CDR2 FQGNSA. The V gene end was trimmed by 6 bases and the J gene end by 2 bases; junction bases not matched to a gene: 7. CDR3 amino acids: CASSPDRAPYNEQFF. The CDR3 DNA is TGTGCCAGCAGTCCCGACAGGGCTCCCTACAATGAGCAGTTCTTC.

This chain uses TRBV27 with TRBJ1-5; D is possibly TRBD1 (6 bases). CDR1 and CDR2 (germline): MNHEY, SMNVEV (reference sequence). V lost 6 bases to trimming and J lost 6 bases, with 18 bases between them. The CDR3 extends over 15 amino acids. The CDR3 nucleotides are TGTGCCAGCAGCCAAACAGGGAATGGTGGTCAGCCCCAGCATTTT. It yields the protein CASSQTGNGGQPQHF.

This chain uses TRBV13 with TRBJ2-7, with D uncertain. The V and J ends lost 0 bases and 7 bases respectively, with 10 bases between them. The V gene's germline CDR1 is PRHDT and CDR2 FYEKMQ (reference sequence). The CDR3 contains 13 residues. The CDR3 protein is CASSLGLAQEQYF. CDR3 nucleotide sequence: TGTGCCAGCAGCTTAGGCCTGGCCCAAGAGCAGTACTTC.

The genes are TRBV19 and TRBJ2-7; maybe TRBD1 (5 bases). With 1 base removed from V and 2 bases from J, the gap between germline ends came to 6 bases. This CDR3 is built from 13 residues. Germline loops: CDR1 LNHDA, CDR2 SQIVND (reference sequence). The chain's CDR3 is CASSIGTPYEQYF. CDR3 bases: TGTGCCAGTAGTATAGGGACACCCTACGAGCAGTACTTC.

The chain joins TRBV18 to TRBJ2-5; a possible D gene is TRBD2 (6 bases). Germline V CDR1 and CDR2: KGHSH, LQKENI. V lost 4 bases and J 3 bases, leaving 21 bases between the germline ends. This CDR3 comprises 17 residues. As DNA, the CDR3 is TGTGCCAGCTCACTTTTTATGAAAGGGTCGGGAGAAGAGACCCAGTACTTC. Its protein product is CASSLFMKGSGEETQYF.

V gene TRBV28 combines with J gene TRBJ1-4, with D tentatively TRBD1 (5 bases). This CDR3 contains 13 residues. V lost 2 bases, J lost 12 bases, and 13 bases lay in between. CDR1 MDHEN and CDR2 SYDVKM come from the germline V gene. CDR3 in DNA: TGTGCCAGCAGTTTAACCGACAGTCTGGAACTGTTTTTT. It specifies CASSLTDSLELFF.

The V call is TRBV4-2, the J call TRBJ1-2; a possible D gene is TRBD1 (6 bases). CDR3 size: 16 residues. Germline V gives CDR1 LGHNA, CDR2 YNFKEQ. V shed 0 bases and J shed 5 bases, with 16 bases lying between them. Here the CDR3 reads CASSQDTTGKIYGYTF. The CDR3 nucleotides read TGTGCCAGCAGCCAAGATACGACAGGAAAGATTTATGGCTACACCTTC.

The genes are TRBV5-1 and TRBJ2-7; 12 nucleotides match TRBD2. Germline values: CDR1 SGHRS, CDR2 YFSETQ. J lost 3 bases, V lost 4 bases, and 5 bases had no gene match. CDR3 length equals 15 residues. The CDR3 is CASSIRLAGDYEQYF. CDR3 in DNA: TGCGCCAGCAGCATTCGACTAGCGGGGGACTACGAGCAGTACTTC.

Only a few counts were recorded for this clone. J is TRBJ2-1 and V is TRBV24-1; 7 nucleotides line up with TRBD2. Losses at the gene ends were 4 bases for V and 1 base for J; bases not matched to a gene: 12. Germline V gene lookup returns CDR1 KGHDR and CDR2 SFDVKD. CDR3 length: 18 amino acids. The CDR3 loop reads CATSDPYGAGVSYNEQFF. The CDR3 DNA is TGTGCCACCAGTGACCCATATGGGGCGGGAGTTTCCTACAATGAGCAGTTCTTC.

The chain couples TRBV2 to TRBJ2-7; a weak D match, TRBD2 (7 bases). With 6 bases removed from V and 4 bases from J, the gap between germline ends came to 19 bases. The CDR3 loop spans 15 amino acids. CDR1 and CDR2 (germline): SNHLY, FYNNEI. CDR3 amino acids: CASRGGLAAPYEQYF. The CDR3 DNA reads TGTGCCAGCAGGGGGGGCCTAGCGGCCCCTTACGAGCAGTACTTC.

The chain is built from TRBV7-2 and TRBJ1-3; D unresolved. The germline V gene has CDR1 SGHTA and CDR2 FQGNSA. CDR3 size: 13 residues. V lost 3 bases to trimming and J lost 8 bases, with 11 bases between them. This chain's CDR3 is CASSFLAEDTIYF. CDR3 DNA: TGTGCCAGCAGCTTTCTGGCTGAAGACACCATATATTTT.

This clone was picked up one time. One junction end does not reproduce the germline sequence, and a read error may be involved. The chain couples TRBV28 to TRBJ2-7; a possible D gene is TRBD2 (7 bases). Germline V gene lookup returns CDR1 MDHEN and CDR2 SYDVKM. The CDR3 is made up of 20 amino acids. CDR3 residues: CASSQPLGGDSGGRRYGQYF. CDR3 sequence (DNA): TGTGCCAGCAGTCAGCCCCTAGGGGGGGATTCGGGGGGCCGCCGTTACGGGCAGTACTTC.

The genes are TRBV28 and TRBJ1-6; maybe TRBD1 (6 bases). The germline V and J ends were trimmed by 3 bases and 7 bases, with 10 bases remaining between them. Germline CDR1 MDHEN, CDR2 SYDVKM. This CDR3 is 14 amino acids long. This chain's CDR3 is CASSLTGKNSPLHF. The CDR3 coding sequence is TGTGCCAGCAGTTTGACAGGAAAGAATTCACCCCTCCACTTT.

This clone was recorded once. The chain couples TRBV30 to TRBJ1-1; D is perhaps TRBD1 (6 bases). The V end lost 2 bases, the J end lost 1 base, and 8 bases lay between the germline ends. Germline lookup yields CDR1 GTSNPN and CDR2 SVGIG (reference sequence). This CDR3 spans 13 amino acids. For the CDR3, the DNA is TGTGCCTGGAGTCAACAGGGGAACACTGAAGCTTTCTTT. Its translation is CAWSQQGNTEAFF.

The chain is built from TRBV9 and TRBJ1-2; TRBD1 agrees at 7 bases. Germline trimming cut 4 bases from V and 4 bases from J; bases unmatched to any gene: 10. CDR1 and CDR2 from the germline V gene are SGDLS and YYNGEE. This CDR3 contains 15 residues. The CDR3 nucleotides are TGTGCCAGCAGCCCCCAGGGGGACGTCTTCTATGGCTACACCTTC. It encodes CASSPQGDVFYGYTF.

This clone has more than one count but fewer than ten. The chain couples TRBV18 to TRBJ2-2; D uncertain. Germline CDR1 KGHSH, CDR2 LQKENI. Trimming removed 4 bases from V and 0 bases from J, with 12 bases in between. The CDR3 is made up of 16 amino acids. CDR3 nucleotide sequence: TGTGCCAGCTCACTATACAGTCCCGCGAACACCGGGGAGCTGTTTTTT. This gives the protein CASSLYSPANTGELFF.

The genes are TRBV3-1 (or the pseudogene TRBV3-2) and TRBJ1-2; unclear D gene. V was shortened by 0 bases and J by 3 bases, with 14 bases between the two germline ends. The CDR3 covers 16 residues. Germline V gene lookup returns CDR1 LGHDT and CDR2 YNNKEL (reference sequence). The CDR3 spells CASSQDWRAQDYGYTF. CDR3 nucleotide sequence: TGTGCCAGCAGCCAAGATTGGAGGGCGCAGGACTATGGCTACACCTTC.